The 30 T cell receptor beta chains below were found in one sample sequenced in a study of blood T cell repertoires in COVID-19 (dated by TCRdb to the early 2020s). Library construction relied on the immunoSEQ multiplex PCR assay. TCRdb carries this immuneACCESS record with in-frame sequences only. Its versions omit some clonotypes, under half of them owing to an unresolved V gene in the studies checked, with the rest unexplained. The sample has approximately 350,000 clones on record, about 90% of them singletons. The ten largest clones capture 6% to 8% of the sample. The sequenced material came from peripheral blood. These receptors all stem from a woman in her seventies with COVID-19, enrolled during active disease.

This CDR3 reads CASSLAIRGGRDNSPLHF. The CDR3 nucleotides read TGTGCCAGCAGCTTAGCCATACGGGGAGGTCGTGATAATTCACCCCTCCACTTT. This chain links TRBV7-2 with TRBJ1-6, with D uncertain. CDR1 SGHTA and CDR2 FQGNSA come from the germline V gene. V lost 0 bases and J 5 bases, leaving 17 bases between the germline ends. This CDR3 is built from 18 residues.

This rearrangement joins TRBV7-2 to TRBJ1-2; TRBD1 aligns across 8 bases. This CDR3 is 14 amino acids long. Germline values: CDR1 SGHTA, CDR2 FQGNSA. The junction had 5 bases not matched to a gene; V was cut back by 4 bases and J by 4 bases. The CDR3 DNA sequence: TGTGCCAGCAGCTCCCAGGGGGCTGGCTATGGCTACACCTTC. Translation gives CASSSQGAGYGYTF.

The chain's CDR3 is CATSLLTGTYEQYF. The DNA for the CDR3 is TGTGCCACCAGCCTCCTGACAGGGACCTACGAGCAGTACTTC. V usage is TRBV15 and J usage is TRBJ2-7, with TRBD1 matching 7 bases. CDR3 length equals 14 residues. J was trimmed by 2 bases and V by 5 bases; bases with no gene match: 6. Germline V gene sequence: CDR1 LNHNV, CDR2 YYDKDF (reference sequence).

The chain couples TRBV10-3 to TRBJ2-3, with TRBD2 matching 8 bases. The CDR3 is 14 amino acids. CDR1 and CDR2 from the germline V gene are ENHRY and SYGVKD. J lost 2 bases, V lost 7 bases, and 5 bases had no gene match. The CDR3 DNA sequence: TGTGCCATCACGGGAGCGGGGGCCACAGATACGCAGTATTTT. It is translated as CAITGAGATDTQYF.

This sequence joins TRBV4-2 and TRBJ2-1, with D maybe TRBD2 (5 bases). The germline gives CDR1 LGHNA, CDR2 YNFKEQ. Trimming stripped 3 bases from V and 10 bases from J, with 10 bases between. This CDR3 spans 12 amino acids. The CDR3 loop is CASSHEGKEQFF. Written as DNA, the CDR3 is TGTGCCAGCAGCCATGAGGGAAAGGAGCAGTTCTTC.

The chain joins TRBV10-3 to TRBJ2-7; TRBD2 matches at 12 bases. Germline loops: CDR1 ENHRY, CDR2 SYGVKD. The CDR3 contains 15 residues. V shed 8 bases and J 4 bases; nucleotides not matched to a gene: 9. The CDR3 loop reads CAIARLAGGGYEQYF. CDR3 DNA: TGTGCCATCGCCCGCCTAGCGGGGGGGGGTTACGAGCAGTACTTC.

V gene TRBV27 combines with J gene TRBJ2-7; 9 nucleotides line up with TRBD2. V was pared by 6 bases and J by 1 base, with 7 bases of the junction left unmatched. This CDR3 is 15 amino acids long. CDR1 is MNHEY and CDR2 is SMNVEV in the germline V gene (reference sequence). The CDR3 region has the DNA TGTGCCAGCAGCAGTAGCGGGGGCGTTTCCTACGAGCAGTACTTC. Residues: CASSSSGGVSYEQYF.

V gene TRBV27 combines with J gene TRBJ1-1; D gene uncertain. Trimming removed 5 bases from V and 8 bases from J, with 15 bases in between. This CDR3 spans 13 amino acids. Looked up from germline, CDR1 is MNHEY and CDR2 is SMNVEV (reference sequence). The CDR3 spells CASSRGLNVEAFF. Written as DNA, the CDR3 is TGTGCCAGCAGTCGCGGACTGAATGTGGAAGCTTTCTTT.

The chain employs TRBV6-1 and TRBJ1-1, with D tentatively TRBD1 (5 bases). Looked up from germline, CDR1 is MNHNS and CDR2 is SASEGT. Trimming removed 1 base from V and 4 bases from J, with 7 bases in between. The CDR3 length is 13 residues. The CDR3 nucleotides are TGTGCCAGCAGTGAAGAAAGGGGCACTGAAGCTTTCTTT. It encodes CASSEERGTEAFF.

The chain is built from TRBV7-9 and TRBJ1-4; 9 positions match TRBD1. V was clipped by 4 bases and J by 3 bases; unmatched bases: 9. Germline V lookup: CDR1 SEHNR, CDR2 FQNEAQ (reference sequence). There are 17 residues in the CDR3. CDR3 in amino acids: CASSSNRGRVPNEKLFF. DNA of the CDR3: TGTGCCAGCAGCTCCAACAGGGGGCGCGTCCCTAATGAAAAACTGTTTTTT.

The rearrangement joins TRBV7-3 to TRBJ2-7; 7 bases are shared with TRBD1. Germline CDR1 SGHTA, CDR2 FQGTGA. Unmatched junction bases numbered 3, after V lost 5 bases and J lost 2 bases. CDR3 length: 13 residues. CDR3 protein: CASSATGAYEQYF. CDR3 coding DNA: TGTGCCAGCAGCGCAACAGGGGCCTACGAGCAGTACTTC.

The chain links TRBV30 to TRBJ1-2, with TRBD1 identical over 7 bases. The CDR3 has 14 residues. Germline V gene data show CDR1 as GTSNPN and CDR2 as SVGIG (reference sequence). Trimming at V came to 5 bases and at J to 4 bases, leaving 10 bases not matched to a gene. The CDR3 spells CAWALGGYVYGYTF. CDR3 coding DNA: TGTGCCTGGGCGCTAGGGGGCTATGTCTATGGCTACACCTTC.

The genes are TRBV19 and TRBJ1-4, with D uncertain. V was shortened by 8 bases and J by 7 bases, with 20 bases between the two germline ends. Germline lookup yields CDR1 LNHDA and CDR2 SQIVND (reference sequence). This CDR3 region has 15 residues. The CDR3 region has the DNA TGTGCCAGTCGATCGACTCTTCGGGGAATTGAAAAACTGTTTTTT. It yields the protein CASRSTLRGIEKLFF.

The chain employs TRBV7-8 and TRBJ1-4; the D gene is possibly TRBD1 (5 bases). CDR3 length equals 14 residues. V was cut by 5 bases and J by 5 bases, with 12 bases left in between. Germline loops: CDR1 SGHVS, CDR2 FQNEAQ. The CDR3 region is CASSKTGFNEKLFF. CDR3 coding DNA: TGTGCCAGCAGCAAAACAGGATTCAATGAAAAACTGTTTTTT.

The chain combines TRBV7-2 with TRBJ2-5, with D perhaps matching TRBD2 (7 bases). The CDR3 totals 15 residues. V was shortened by 1 base and J by 5 bases, with 14 bases between the two germline ends. Per germline, CDR1 SGHTA and CDR2 FQGNSA. CDR3 DNA: TGTGCCAGCAGCTTAGTTTACGGGGGGCAGGAGACCCAGTACTTC. As protein: CASSLVYGGQETQYF.

The rearrangement joins TRBV30 to TRBJ2-1; a possible D gene is TRBD2 (7 bases). This CDR3 is built from 14 residues. CDR1 and CDR2 (germline): GTSNPN, SVGIG (reference sequence). V was pared by 2 bases and J by 4 bases, with 12 bases between. The CDR3 DNA is TGTGCCTGGAGTAAGGGGGGGCTTTACAATGAGCAGTTCTTC. Translation gives CAWSKGGLYNEQFF.

The V and J genes are TRBV12-3 or TRBV12-4 and TRBJ2-7, with D unresolved. V was trimmed by 4 bases and J by 7 bases, leaving 8 bases between them. The CDR3 is 11 residues long. In nucleotides, the CDR3 is TGTGCCAGCAGTTATTTCGGGGAGCAGTACTTC. It translates to CASSYFGEQYF.

The gene calls are TRBV4-1 and TRBJ1-3; TRBD1 might be the D (6 bases). The CDR3 spans 18 residues. The V gene's germline CDR1 is MGHRA and CDR2 YSYEKL. The V end lost 1 base, the J end lost 2 bases, and 18 bases lay between the germline ends. CDR3 region: CASSQGAQGPFTGNTIYF. The CDR3 nucleotides read TGCGCCAGCAGCCAAGGCGCACAGGGTCCTTTTACTGGAAACACCATATATTTT.

The chain uses TRBV28 and TRBJ1-2, with D unclear. Germline CDR1 reads MDHEN; CDR2 reads SYDVKM. V was shortened by 2 bases and J by 5 bases, with 6 bases between the two germline ends. The CDR3 is 12 residues long. The CDR3 sequence: CASSLIKYGYTF. The DNA of the CDR3 is TGTGCCAGCAGTTTAATTAAATATGGCTACACCTTC.

The chain uses TRBV7-2 and TRBJ2-3; a weak D match, TRBD1 (5 bases). This CDR3 contains 17 residues. Looked up from germline, CDR1 is SGHTA and CDR2 is FQGNSA. V shed 2 bases and J shed 0 bases, with 15 bases lying between them. The CDR3: CASSLRSGPSSTDTQYF. The CDR3 DNA reads TGTGCCAGCAGCTTACGATCAGGGCCGTCTAGCACAGATACGCAGTATTTT.

CDR3 coding DNA: TGTGCCAGCAGCCAAGCAAGGGGACAGGGCTTAAACAATGAGCAGTTCTTC. Protein sequence: CASSQARGQGLNNEQFF. The gene calls are TRBV14 and TRBJ2-1; 9 bases agree with TRBD1. This CDR3 is 17 amino acids long. Losses at the gene ends were 1 base for V and 5 bases for J; bases not matched to a gene: 9. Per germline, CDR1 SGHDN and CDR2 FVKESK.

The chain joins TRBV5-1 to TRBJ2-1; 8 bases match TRBD2. The CDR3 is 16 amino acids. Germline assignment: CDR1 SGHRS and CDR2 YFSETQ. Trimming took 0 bases from V and 10 from J; bases not matched to a gene: 12. This CDR3 reads CASSLGVSGEVGEQFF. In DNA, the CDR3 is TGCGCCAGCAGCTTGGGAGTTAGCGGGGAGGTGGGGGAGCAGTTCTTC.

Remarks on this clone: Additional DNA sequences in this sample encode the identical CDR3. V and J are TRBV29-1 and TRBJ2-7; the match to TRBD1 covers 11 bases. V lost 6 bases, J lost 7 bases, and 8 bases stayed unmatched. Germline V gene lookup returns CDR1 SQVTM and CDR2 ANQGSEA. The CDR3 loop spans 13 amino acids. CDR3 region: CSVGGQGAGEQYF. As DNA, the CDR3 is TGCAGCGTCGGTGGACAGGGGGCGGGAGAGCAGTACTTC.

V and J are TRBV2 and TRBJ1-5; 7 bases are shared with TRBD1. Trimming removed 5 bases from V and 3 bases from J; junction bases left unmatched: 7. From germline, CDR1 is SNHLY and CDR2 FYNNEI. The CDR3 spans 15 residues. CDR3 sequence reads: CASSNDRVVNQPQHF. The CDR3 region has the DNA TGTGCCAGCAGTAACGACAGGGTGGTCAATCAGCCCCAGCATTTT. The full variable domain, with the rest looked up from reference TRBV2 and TRBJ1-5, is EPEVTQTPSHQVTQMGQEVILRCVPISNHLYFYWYRQILGQKVEFLVSFYNNEISEKSEIFDDQFSVERPDGSNFTLKIRSTKLEDSAMYFCASSNDRVVNQPQHFGDGTRLSIL.

The CDR3 loop is CATSGPASNQPQHF. DNA for the CDR3: TGTGCCACCAGTGGCCCTGCGAGCAATCAGCCCCAGCATTTT. V usage is TRBV24-1 and J usage is TRBJ1-5; D unclear. The germline V and J ends were trimmed by 5 bases and 1 base, with 8 bases remaining between them. Looked up from germline, CDR1 is KGHDR and CDR2 is SFDVKD. This CDR3 spans 14 amino acids.

The chain employs TRBV27 and TRBJ1-6, with 8 bases matching TRBD1. With 5 bases clipped from V and 6 bases from J, the junction kept 6 bases outside the gene matches. The CDR3 contains 15 residues. Germline V CDR1 and CDR2: MNHEY, SMNVEV (reference sequence). In DNA form, the CDR3 reads TGTGCCAGCAGTGCCACGGACAGGGCTAATTCACCCCTCCACTTT. Protein sequence: CASSATDRANSPLHF.

This clone showed up just once. The rearrangement links TRBV19 to TRBJ2-3; D is unresolved. V was pared by 1 base and J by 6 bases, with 8 bases between. In germline, CDR1 is LNHDA, CDR2 SQIVND (reference sequence). The CDR3 has 13 residues. The CDR3 nucleotides are TGTGCCAGTAGTATAGGGCATCCCGATACGCAGTATTTT. It is translated as CASSIGHPDTQYF.

The chain is built from TRBV27 and TRBJ2-5; 8 nucleotides align to TRBD2. J gave up 1 base and V 1 base, and 2 bases lay outside the gene matches. CDR3 size: 15 residues. Germline V lookup: CDR1 MNHEY, CDR2 SMNVEV (reference sequence). The DNA for the CDR3 is TGTGCCAGCAGTTTATTCGGGGGGGTCCAAGAGACCCAGTACTTC. Translation gives CASSLFGGVQETQYF.

This chain links TRBV30 with TRBJ2-1; tentative D call: TRBD2 (6 bases). The germline V gene has CDR1 GTSNPN and CDR2 SVGIG (reference sequence). The CDR3 runs 14 residues. CDR3 amino acids: CALRRGLSYNEQFF. The CDR3 region has the DNA TGTGCTCTGAGGAGGGGACTCTCCTACAATGAGCAGTTCTTC. Supplemented by reference TRBV30 and TRBJ2-1, the full variable domain reads SQTIHQWPATLVQPVGSPLSLECTVEGTSNPNLYWYRQAAGRGLQLLFYSVGIGQISSEVPQNLSASRPQDRQFILSSKKLLLSDSGFYLCALRRGLSYNEQFFGPGTRLTVL.

V and J are TRBV5-1 and TRBJ2-5; 11 nucleotides align to TRBD2. Germline V CDR1 and CDR2: SGHRS, YFSETQ. This CDR3 is built from 14 residues. V trimming: 4 bases; J trimming: 3 bases; junction bases outside the gene matches: 2. The CDR3 reads CASSKLAGEETQYF. DNA of the CDR3: TGCGCCAGCAGCAAACTAGCGGGGGAAGAGACCCAGTACTTC.